This is a list of T cell receptor beta chains from one sample in a study of blood T cell repertoires in COVID-19. Assay: immunoSEQ multiplex PCR; the TCRdb copy retains only in-frame clones and omits some. Here the sample spans around 100,000 clones, around four fifths being singletons. The source material was peripheral blood. These receptors all come from a man between 65 and 80 years old with acute or convalescent COVID-19. Both conserved end residues are part of each CDR3. Fields, in order: V gene, CDR3 length, J gene, clone size, D gene, CDR3 protein, CDR3 DNA. D genes are given only for firm matches. Rows give clone size only sometimes, using once, few, many, or a class for an expanded clone.

V: TRBV5-1; length: 14; J: TRBJ1-1; size: many; D: TRBD1; CDR3: CASSGGQGGNEAFF; DNA: TGCGCCAGCAGCGGCGGACAGGGTGGGAATGAAGCTTTCTTT
V: TRBV4-1; length: 15; J: TRBJ2-3; size: .; D: .; CDR3: CASSQGFGDTDTQYF; DNA: TGCGCCAGCAGCCAAGGATTCGGAGACACAGATACGCAGTATTTT
V: TRBV5-5; length: 11; J: TRBJ1-1; size: .; D: .; CDR3: CASSLEGVPFF; DNA: TGTGCCAGCAGCTTGGAGGGGGTACCTTTCTTT
V: TRBV29-1; length: 12; J: TRBJ1-4; size: .; D: TRBD1; CDR3: CSVLDRIEKLFF; DNA: TGCAGCGTGCTGGACAGGATTGAAAAACTGTTTTTT
V: TRBV7-7; length: 16; J: TRBJ1-3; size: .; D: .; CDR3: CASSHPTGLGGNTIYF; DNA: TGTGCTAGCAGCCACCCCACAGGGCTTGGTGGAAACACCATATATTTT
V: TRBV2; length: 14; J: TRBJ1-1; size: .; D: .; CDR3: CASSRGGWDTEAFF; DNA: TGTGCCAGCAGCCGAGGGGGTTGGGACACTGAAGCTTTCTTT
V: TRBV5-1; length: 15; J: TRBJ1-5; size: .; D: .; CDR3: CASSLKSGVNQPQHF; DNA: TGCGCCAGCAGCTTGAAGTCAGGGGTGAATCAGCCCCAGCATTTT
V: TRBV5-1; length: 13; J: TRBJ1-1; size: .; D: .; CDR3: CASSSQGNTEAFF; DNA: TGCGCCAGCAGCAGCCAGGGGAACACTGAAGCTTTCTTT
V: TRBV5-4; length: 16; J: TRBJ2-1; size: .; D: .; CDR3: CASSLQGRRSYNEQFF; DNA: TGTGCCAGCAGCTTACAGGGCCGCCGCTCCTACAATGAGCAGTTCTTC
V: TRBV12-3/TRBV12-4; length: 13; J: TRBJ1-2; size: .; D: TRBD1; CDR3: CASRPTGGYGYTF; DNA: TGTGCCAGCAGACCGACAGGGGGCTATGGCTACACCTTC
V: TRBV2; length: 16; J: TRBJ1-2; size: .; D: .; CDR3: CASSGSRVSLNYGYTF; DNA: TGTGCCAGCAGTGGCTCCCGGGTCAGCCTTAACTATGGCTACACCTTC
V: TRBV15; length: 15; J: TRBJ1-2; size: .; D: .; CDR3: CATSKATGSAEGYTF; DNA: TGTGCCACCAGCAAAGCTACAGGGTCGGCGGAAGGCTACACCTTC
V: TRBV2; length: 14; J: TRBJ1-5; size: .; D: TRBD1; CDR3: CASSGTGVYQPQHF; DNA: TGTGCCAGCAGTGGGACAGGAGTGTATCAGCCCCAGCATTTT
V: TRBV28; length: 13; J: TRBJ1-2; size: .; D: .; CDR3: CASTTVDHRGYTF; DNA: TGTGCCAGCACGACGGTGGACCACAGGGGCTACACCTTC
V: TRBV7-9; length: 13; J: TRBJ1-2; size: .; D: .; CDR3: CASSSQGFRGYTF; DNA: TGTGCCAGCAGCTCACAGGGTTTCCGTGGCTACACCTTC
V: TRBV28; length: 12; J: TRBJ1-2; size: .; D: .; CDR3: CASRVRNYGYTF; DNA: TGTGCCAGCAGGGTCCGGAACTATGGCTACACCTTC
V: TRBV3-1/TRBV3-2; length: 14; J: TRBJ2-7; size: .; D: .; CDR3: CASSQWTRNYEQYF; DNA: TGTGCCAGCAGCCAGTGGACAAGGAACTACGAGCAGTACTTC
V: TRBV7-2; length: 17; J: TRBJ2-2; size: .; D: TRBD1; CDR3: CASSPQPGTVNTGELFF; DNA: TGTGCCAGCAGCCCGCAACCCGGGACAGTGAACACCGGGGAGCTGTTTTTT
V: TRBV5-6; length: 13; J: TRBJ2-1; size: .; D: .; CDR3: CASSPPTENEQFF; DNA: TGTGCCAGCAGCCCCCCGACAGAAAATGAGCAGTTCTTC
V: TRBV28; length: 16; J: TRBJ1-1; size: few; D: TRBD1; CDR3: CASSLPGTGGLREAFF; DNA: TGTGCCAGCAGTTTACCTGGGACAGGGGGCTTACGGGAAGCTTTCTTT
V: TRBV19; length: 14; J: TRBJ1-4; size: .; D: .; CDR3: CASRARGPYEKLFF; DNA: TGTGCCAGTCGAGCAAGGGGTCCGTATGAAAAACTGTTTTTT
V: TRBV3-1/TRBV3-2; length: 16; J: TRBJ1-6; size: .; D: TRBD1; CDR3: CASSHFPRTGNSPLHF; DNA: TGTGCCAGCAGCCATTTTCCGCGGACAGGGAATTCACCCCTCCACTTT
V: TRBV2; length: 14; J: TRBJ2-7; size: .; D: .; CDR3: CASSLRRSSYEQYF; DNA: TGTGCCAGCAGTTTAAGACGGAGCTCCTACGAGCAGTACTTC
V: TRBV28; length: 13; J: TRBJ2-5; size: .; D: TRBD1; CDR3: CASSITGVETQYF; DNA: TGTGCCAGCAGTATCACAGGGGTAGAGACCCAGTACTTC
V: TRBV21-1; length: 13; J: TRBJ2-4; size: .; D: .; CDR3: CASSAIIQNIQYF; DNA: TGTGCCAGCAGCGCTATCATACAGAACATTCAGTACTTC
V: TRBV10-2; length: 15; J: TRBJ2-5; size: .; D: TRBD1; CDR3: CASRAGTGGPETQYF; DNA: TGCGCCAGCAGAGCCGGGACAGGGGGCCCGGAGACCCAGTACTTC
V: TRBV28; length: 14; J: TRBJ1-1; size: once; D: .; CDR3: CASSFPPQKTEAFF; DNA: TGTGCCAGCAGTTTCCCCCCTCAGAAGACTGAAGCTTTCTTT
V: TRBV28; length: 16; J: TRBJ2-5; size: .; D: TRBD1; CDR3: CASSNLLGQGGETQYF; DNA: TGTGCCAGCAGCAACCTACTGGGACAGGGTGGCGAGACCCAGTACTTC
V: TRBV18; length: 14; J: TRBJ1-2; size: .; D: TRBD1; CDR3: CASSPPQGAGGYTF; DNA: TGTGCCAGCTCACCACCCCAGGGGGCCGGCGGCTACACCTTC
V: TRBV18; length: 12; J: TRBJ1-1; size: .; D: .; CDR3: CASCVPNTEAFF; DNA: TGTGCCAGCTGCGTACCGAACACTGAAGCTTTCTTT
V: TRBV28; length: 15; J: TRBJ2-2; size: .; D: TRBD1; CDR3: CASRRQGGSPGELFF; DNA: TGTGCCAGCAGGAGACAGGGTGGATCTCCCGGGGAGCTGTTTTTT
V: TRBV28; length: 16; J: TRBJ2-1; size: .; D: TRBD2; CDR3: CASSSAGVGKLGEQFF; DNA: TGTGCCAGCAGTTCCGCGGGAGTGGGTAAATTGGGTGAGCAGTTCTTC
V: TRBV28; length: 15; J: TRBJ1-5; size: .; D: TRBD1; CDR3: CASSGGTGAGQPQHF; DNA: TGTGCCAGCAGTGGCGGGACAGGGGCGGGGCAGCCCCAGCATTTT
V: TRBV6-5; length: 14; J: TRBJ1-1; size: few; D: TRBD1; CDR3: CASSRQGANTEAFF; DNA: TGTGCCAGCAGCCGACAGGGGGCGAACACTGAAGCTTTCTTT
V: TRBV29-1; length: 14; J: TRBJ2-7; size: .; D: TRBD1; CDR3: CSVRTGTGDYEQYF; DNA: TGCAGCGTACGTACCGGGACAGGGGACTACGAGCAGTACTTC
V: TRBV9; length: 16; J: TRBJ2-1; size: .; D: TRBD2; CDR3: CASSVGGGGAHNEQFF; DNA: TGTGCCAGCAGCGTGGGCGGGGGAGGCGCCCACAATGAGCAGTTCTTC
V: TRBV5-1; length: 14; J: TRBJ2-2; size: .; D: TRBD2; CDR3: CASSRGENTGELFF; DNA: TGCGCCAGCAGTCGGGGGGAGAACACCGGGGAGCTGTTTTTT
V: TRBV10-2; length: 16; J: TRBJ1-6; size: .; D: TRBD1; CDR3: CASRPRDRGRDSPLHF; DNA: TGCGCCAGCAGGCCGAGGGACAGGGGGCGGGATTCACCCCTCCACTTT
V: TRBV23-1; length: 14; J: TRBJ2-5; size: .; D: TRBD1; CDR3: CASKDRTGVETQYF; DNA: TGCGCCAGCAAGGACCGGACAGGGGTTGAGACCCAGTACTTC